One TCR beta chain is described in this entry. These data belong to a study of blood T cell repertoires in COVID-19. At the level of the study: T cells, B-cell-depleted T cells, or PBMCs supplied cDNA or gDNA.

This CDR3 comprises 14 residues. CDR1 and CDR2 (germline): LGHDT, YNNKEL (reference sequence). V was clipped by 3 bases and J by 4 bases; unmatched bases: 4. Authors' methods: Counts of nucleated cells, estimated from reference gene primer amplification, were obtained. Profiled with immunoSEQ multiplex PCR; TCRdb holds only in-frame clones, not every one. V and J calls and clone size are those listed in that table; D and trimming were worked out from the DNA. The sample lists around 120,000 clones; roughly 90% were seen once. The source material was peripheral blood. The V gene is TRBV3-1 (or the pseudogene TRBV3-2), the J gene TRBJ2-7; 9 bases match TRBD1. This TCR was sampled from a woman aged 60 to 75 with COVID-19, enrolled during active disease. CDR3 loop: CASSHRTGVYEQYF. The CDR3 DNA sequence: TGTGCCAGCAGCCACCGGACAGGGGTGTACGAGCAGTACTTC.